A single count supports the clone carrying this T cell receptor beta chain. The data are from a study of PD-L1 blockade in urothelial cancer. Assay: immunoSEQ multiplex PCR; the TCRdb copy retains only in-frame clones and omits some. The table has 70,000 to 85,000 clones, roughly 90% seen once. The time point here: pretreatment peripheral blood. Source: PBMCs, taken around atezolizumab (anti-PD-L1) treatment. This clonotype originated in a man in his 70s with urothelial cancer.

The CDR3 loop reads CASSDTGGSNTIYF. The CDR3 DNA reads as TGTGCCAGCAGCGATACAGGAGGGTCAAACACCATATATTTT. The rearrangement uses TRBV9 and TRBJ1-3; weak D call: TRBD1 (5 bases). Trimming stripped 3 bases from V and 6 bases from J, with 13 bases between. The CDR3 has 14 residues. Germline CDR1 SGDLS, CDR2 YYNGEE.